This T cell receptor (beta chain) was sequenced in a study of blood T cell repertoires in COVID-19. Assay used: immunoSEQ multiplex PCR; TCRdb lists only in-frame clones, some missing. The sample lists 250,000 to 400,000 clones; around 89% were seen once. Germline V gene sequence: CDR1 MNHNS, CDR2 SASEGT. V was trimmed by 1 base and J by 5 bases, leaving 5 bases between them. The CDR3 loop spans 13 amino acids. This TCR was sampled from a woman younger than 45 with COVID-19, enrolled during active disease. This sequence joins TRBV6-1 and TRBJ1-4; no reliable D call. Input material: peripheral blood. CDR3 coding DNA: TGTGCCAGCAGTGAAGACAGAAATGAAAAACTGTTTTTT. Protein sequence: CASSEDRNEKLFF.